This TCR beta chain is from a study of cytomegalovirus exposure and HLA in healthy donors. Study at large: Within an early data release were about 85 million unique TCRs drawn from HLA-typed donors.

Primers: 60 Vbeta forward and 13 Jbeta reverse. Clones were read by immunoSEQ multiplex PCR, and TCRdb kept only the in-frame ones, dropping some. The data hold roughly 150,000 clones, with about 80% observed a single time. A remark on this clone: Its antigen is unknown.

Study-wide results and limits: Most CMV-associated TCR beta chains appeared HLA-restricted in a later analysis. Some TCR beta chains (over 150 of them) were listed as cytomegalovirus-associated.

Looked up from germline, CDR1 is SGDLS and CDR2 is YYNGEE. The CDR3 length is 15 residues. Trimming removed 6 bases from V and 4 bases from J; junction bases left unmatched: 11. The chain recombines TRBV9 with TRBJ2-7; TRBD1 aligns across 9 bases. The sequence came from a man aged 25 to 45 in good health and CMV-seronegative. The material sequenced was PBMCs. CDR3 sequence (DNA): TGTGCCAGCATCTCGGTTGGGACAGGGAGGTACGAGCAGTACTTC. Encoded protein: CASISVGTGRYEQYF.